The 3 T cell receptor beta chains presented below share a single source sample, sequenced in a study of blood T cell repertoires in COVID-19. The protocol was immunoSEQ multiplex PCR, while the TCRdb copy is restricted to in-frame clones and leaves out a portion. The table lists roughly 290,000 clones, around 89% of them singletons. Sequences were obtained from peripheral blood. The receptors derive from a man aged 30 to 45 with acute or convalescent COVID-19.

The CDR3 coding sequence is TGTGCCAGCTCACCCCTCCCAAGGACAGGGGGACATACGCAGTATTTT. Protein sequence: CASSPLPRTGGHTQYF. The genes are TRBV18 and TRBJ2-3; 10 bases align to TRBD1. J was trimmed by 7 bases and V by 3 bases; bases with no gene match: 10. This CDR3 comprises 16 residues. Germline assignment: CDR1 KGHSH and CDR2 LQKENI.

The genes are TRBV19 and TRBJ1-5; 9 nucleotides align to TRBD1. CDR1 is LNHDA, CDR2 SQIVND, per germline (reference sequence). V lost 9 bases and J lost 4; bases outside the gene matches: 10. CDR3 length: 15 residues. In nucleotides, the CDR3 is TGTGCCAGCCGACGAACCGGGACAGGGAATCAGCCCCAGCATTTT. Its translation: CASRRTGTGNQPQHF.

The rearrangement uses TRBV20-1 and TRBJ1-5; a weak D match, TRBD1 (5 bases). V was pared by 3 bases and J by 7 bases, with 16 bases between. CDR1 DFQATT and CDR2 SNEGSKA come from the germline V gene (reference sequence). This CDR3 is built from 14 residues. DNA for the CDR3: TGCAGTGCTAGTAATGGCAGGGTTGGGCAGCCCCAGCATTTT. Protein: CSASNGRVGQPQHF.